These 3 T cell receptor beta chains originate from one sample sequenced in a study of shared clonotypes between healthy human individuals (dated by TCRdb to 2020 to 2022). The library was prepared using the immunoSEQ multiplex PCR assay. In TCRdb, the immuneACCESS table is reduced to in-frame sequences with V and J assigned. These tables do not hold every clone; where another copy was compared, an unresolved V gene accounts for under half, and the others remain unexplained. The table for this sample lists approximately 2.5 million clones; more than 90% of them were counted only once. The ten biggest clones cover under 0.15% of the sample. Sequences were obtained from naive CD4+ T cells sorted from blood. Reading the label with the study, this specimen's cell subset or site is: CD45RA+ positively selected. Receptor source: a man between 18 and 35 years old in good health.

This chain uses TRBV19 with TRBJ1-5; the D is unclear. The V end was cut by 0 bases, the J end by 3 bases, with 6 bases between. CDR3 length equals 14 residues. CDR1 LNHDA and CDR2 SQIVND come from the germline V gene (reference sequence). In DNA form, the CDR3 reads TGTGCCAGTAGTATAGAGGGTTTCAATCAGCCCCAGCATTTT. Translating gives CASSIEGFNQPQHF.

CDR3 nucleotides: TGTGCCAGCAGCTTAGCGCAAGTCCAGGGGGATGGCTACACCTTC. It specifies CASSLAQVQGDGYTF. The chain recombines TRBV7-6 with TRBJ1-2; 7 bases align to TRBD1. With V trimmed by 0 bases and J by 6 bases, 7 bases remained unmatched. The length of the CDR3 is 15 residues. CDR1 is SGHVS, CDR2 FNYEAQ, per germline.

V gene TRBV5-4 combines with J gene TRBJ2-1; TRBD1 is a possible D gene (5 bases). Germline CDR1 and CDR2: SGHNT and YYREEE (reference sequence). Trimming left V 4 bases short and J 7 bases short, with 6 bases between. The CDR3 is 11 residues long. CDR3 protein: CASSRTNEQFF. The CDR3 DNA sequence: TGTGCCAGCAGCCGGACAAATGAGCAGTTCTTC. The complete variable domain, with remaining parts taken from reference TRBV5-4 and TRBJ2-1, reads ETGVTQSPTHLIKTRGQQVTLRCSSQSGHNTVSWYQQALGQGPQFIFQYYREEENGRGNFPPRFSGLQFPNYSSELNVNALELDDSALYLCASSRTNEQFFGPGTRLTVL.